This note documents a single TCR beta chain sequence. Its cognate antigen has yet to be identified. It has no much larger one-base neighbor in the sample; base qualities were not kept. These data originate in a study of regulatory dendritic cells for organ transplantation (dated by TCRdb to 2017 to 2019). With regard to the full study: To make regulatory dendritic cells, monocytes were cultured with vitamin D3 on days 0 and 4, plus IL-10 on day 4. On day 6, LPS was added to the DC cultures to test how the DCs responded to a strong maturation-inducing agent. Before and after allostimulation with regulatory or mature dendritic cells, TCRbeta repertoires were sequenced from sorted naive and memory CD4+ and CD8+ T cells. Study-level results and caveats: Among the resting subsets, the most alloreactive TCR clonotypes were found in memory CD8+ T cells. Sequencing was done in only a couple of subjects, and the authors reported considerable heterogeneity between individuals in the alloreactive memory CD8+ T cell pool. The repertoires of naive CD4+ and CD8+ T cells were highly diverse, while memory cell repertoires were less diverse, with memory CD8+ cells being the most oligoclonal. In both subjects, allostimulation led to expansion of memory CD8+ clones, although regulatory dendritic cells appeared to cause more limited expansion than mature dendritic cells did.

TCRbeta CDR3 regions were amplified by multiplexed two-step PCR using Vbeta-specific forward primers and Jbeta-specific reverse primers. The TCRbeta libraries were sequenced on an Illumina instrument via the immunoSEQ service. From the authors' description of their analysis: IMGT annotation was used to assign V, D and J genes, and synthetic CDR3 analogues were used to correct the counts for multiplex PCR bias. In the immunoSEQ Analyzer, repertoire clonality was calculated as one minus the normalized Shannon entropy. Clonal expansion was defined by Fisher's exact test with Benjamini-Hochberg false discovery rate control, using two-tailed P<0.01. Entries here come from immuneACCESS through TCRdb and include only in-frame sequences with V and J called. Some clones fail to appear in such tables; in the studies checked, an unresolved V gene covers under half of the shortfall, and the cause of the remainder is unknown. D and trimming were read from the DNA, whereas the V and J calls and clone size are those reported in that table. The sample contains approximately 10,000 clones, roughly 82% of them found a single time. The top ten hold roughly 2.8% of the sample.

Sorted T cell subsets were CFSE-labeled and co-cultured for around 5 days with allogeneic regulatory or mature dendritic cells at a 1:10 DC:T ratio. FACS was used to sort naive T cells as CD45RA+ cells and memory T cells as CD45RO+ CD4+ or CD8+ cells. T cells for TCR sequencing came from two healthy control subjects. The Qiagen DNeasy Blood & Tissue Kit was used for extraction of genomic DNA. The V end gives up 5 bases and the J end 2 bases, leaving 12 bases in the junction not matched to a gene. CDR1 and CDR2 (LNHDA, SQIVND) derive from the germline V gene (reference sequence). The CDR3 spans 16 residues, from the cysteine through the phenylalanine. Only the CDR3 DNA is retained, 48 bases long and in frame from the first base.

This sequence was found in a human donor in good health. The sample was memory CD4+ T cells from blood cultured with regulatory dendritic cells. This specimen's cell subset or site label, interpreted: CD45RO+ memory T cells. The sequence links TRBV19 to TRBJ2-7, with 7 junctional bases fitting TRBD1. The CDR3 protein: CASSPTGRQGAYEQYF. The sequenced DNA: TGTGCCAGTAGTCCCACTGGACGGCAGGGGGCCTACGAGCAGTACTTC. Reference TRBV19 and TRBJ2-7 proteins supply the regions before and after the CDR3; the full variable domain is: DGGITQSPKYLFRKEGQNVTLSCEQNLNHDAMYWYRQDPGQGLRLIYYSQIVNDFQKGDIAEGYSVSREKKESFPLTVTSAQKNPTAFYLCASSPTGRQGAYEQYFGPGTRLTVT.